This T cell receptor beta chain was recorded in a study of monozygotic twins with inflammatory bowel disease. This CDR3 contains 14 residues. CDR1 is LNHDA, CDR2 SQIVND, per germline (reference sequence). Study results and caveats: Nothing supported a single strong signal or clonotype that was associated with IBD.

The team made cDNA by running eight separate reactions for each sample. Via template switching, UMIs carrying a 6-nucleotide sample barcode were introduced. One entry per CDR3 protein, without DNA, is what TCRdb gives after re-calling the 5' RACE reads. Its clone listing holds roughly 330,000 distinct CDR3 sequences. Comments on this clonotype: No antigen is known for it.

This sequence originates from a human donor with ulcerative colitis or Crohn's disease, or a healthy co-twin of an affected twin (not recorded which). The specimen was blood. The gene calls are TRBV19 and TRBJ2-7; the D gene TCRdb calls, TRBD1, cannot be checked with no DNA. CDR3 region: CASSTRDNTYEQYF.